These 18 T cell receptor beta chains were all obtained from the same sample, sequenced in a study of T-cell memory formation after mild COVID-19. TCRdb processed the 5' RACE reads anew with MiXCR; each CDR3 protein has one entry. The sample records 240,000 or so distinct CDR3 sequences, roughly a tenth being singletons. Specimen: PBMCs or a T cell subset sorted from them (not recorded which). The receptors derive from a man in his late teens or twenties who had mild COVID-19 (a few samples of this study predate the infection). Cell type and time point are not known.

This clonotype has a count of ten or more. This chain links TRBV4-1 with TRBJ1-2; no clear D gene. Trimming stripped 4 bases from V and 7 bases from J, with 19 bases between. The CDR3 runs to 15 residues. CDR1 is MGHRA, CDR2 YSYEKL, per germline. CDR3 region: CASSRPGEGLFGYTF. The DNA for the CDR3 is TGCGCCAGCAGCCGCCCGGGAGAGGGTCTCTTTGGCTACACCTTC.

This clonotype was recorded a few times. The gene calls are TRBV5-1 and TRBJ2-5, with D hard to call. V lost 1 base to trimming and J lost 0 bases, with 10 bases between them. In germline, CDR1 is SGHRS, CDR2 YFSETQ. The CDR3 extends over 15 amino acids. The CDR3 DNA reads as TGCGCCAGCAGCTTGTTCTCCAGAAACCAAGAGACCCAGTACTTC. Translation: CASSLFSRNQETQYF.

This clonotype was picked up a small number of times. The chain recombines TRBV6-5 with TRBJ2-6, with D possibly TRBD1 on 5 matching bases. The CDR3 covers 18 residues. The V and J ends lost 6 bases and 0 bases respectively, with 18 bases between them. Looked up from germline, CDR1 is MNHEY and CDR2 is SVGAGI. CDR3 residues: CASSLGVGASSGANVLTF. The CDR3 DNA follows: TGTGCCAGCAGCCTCGGAGTAGGGGCGAGCTCTGGGGCCAACGTCCTGACTTTC.

This clonotype has at least ten counts. The chain recombines TRBV5-1 with TRBJ2-2; TRBD1 matches at 9 bases. Germline CDR1 is SGHRS and CDR2 is YFSETQ. CDR3 length: 15 residues. Trimming at V came to 4 bases and at J to 7 bases, leaving 8 bases not matched to a gene. CDR3 DNA: TGCGCCAGCAGCGTGGGACAGGGAGGGATCGGGGAGCTGTTTTTT. It is translated as CASSVGQGGIGELFF. Using reference TRBV5-1 and TRBJ2-2 for the parts outside the CDR3, the full variable domain is KAGVTQTPRYLIKTRGQQVTLSCSPISGHRSVSWYQQTPGQGLQFLFEYFSETQRNKGNFPGRFSGRQFSNSRSEMNVSTLELGDSALYLCASSVGQGGIGELFFGEGSRLTVL.

This chain joins TRBV20-1 and TRBJ2-3; D uncertain. Germline V gene data show CDR1 as DFQATT and CDR2 as SNEGSKA (reference sequence). The CDR3 consists of 12 residues. Trimming removed 3 bases from V and 6 bases from J, with 10 bases in between. Here the CDR3 DNA reads TGCAGTGCTAGTACCCCTTGGGATACGCAGTATTTT. This translates into CSASTPWDTQYF.

This clonotype was observed a handful of times. This chain links TRBV18 with TRBJ1-1, with 7 positions matching TRBD1. V lost 6 bases and J lost 8; bases outside the gene matches: 9. There are 13 residues in the CDR3. Germline V CDR1 and CDR2: KGHSH, LQKENI. The CDR3 spells CASSSTGDKEAFF. The CDR3 coding sequence is TGTGCCAGCTCGTCTACAGGGGATAAGGAAGCTTTCTTT.

V usage is TRBV4-1 and J usage is TRBJ2-7; 9 bases align to TRBD1. This CDR3 region has 15 residues. V gave up 1 base and J gave up 2 bases; unmatched junction bases: 3. CDR1 MGHRA and CDR2 YSYEKL come from the germline V gene. The CDR3 coding sequence is TGCGCCAGCAGCCAAGGGACAGGGGCAGCCTACGAGCAGTACGTC. Protein: CASSQGTGAAYEQYV.

The chain has TRBV9 and TRBJ1-2; D remains ambiguous. Trimming pared 0 bases from V and 4 bases from J, leaving 10 bases between. This CDR3 region has 14 residues. CDR1 is SGDLS, CDR2 YYNGEE, per germline. The CDR3 nucleotides are TGTGCCAGCAGCGTAGCTACGCAGTCCTATGGCTACACCTTC. Its protein product is CASSVATQSYGYTF.

This clonotype has at least ten counts. This chain joins TRBV6-1 and TRBJ1-2; maybe TRBD1 (6 bases). Germline V gene data show CDR1 as MNHNS and CDR2 as SASEGT. The CDR3 covers 14 residues. The V gene lost 7 bases and the J gene lost 4 bases, with 16 bases spanning the gap. The CDR3 region is CASTKQGSPYGYTF. In nucleotides, the CDR3 is TGTGCCAGCACTAAACAGGGAAGTCCCTATGGCTACACCTTC.

The CDR3 DNA is TGTGCCAGCAGTTTATTGGGAGGAGGCGCGAACACCGGGGAGCTGTTTTTT. Translating it yields CASSLLGGGANTGELFF. J is TRBJ2-2 and V is TRBV27, with D possibly matching TRBD2 (6 bases). The CDR3 is 17 amino acids. The V end lost 1 base, the J end lost 0 bases, and 12 bases lay between the germline ends. Germline V gene data show CDR1 as MNHEY and CDR2 as SMNVEV (reference sequence).

The sample holds a few counts of this clonotype. The V and J genes are TRBV2 and TRBJ1-5; the D gene is possibly TRBD1 (6 bases). The CDR3 sequence is 15 residues long. Germline V gives CDR1 SNHLY, CDR2 FYNNEI. Trimming stripped 7 bases from V and 0 bases from J, with 13 bases between. CDR3 coding DNA: TGTGCCAGCACTAGAGGACAGAATAGCAATCAGCCCCAGCATTTT. Amino acid sequence: CASTRGQNSNQPQHF.

This clonotype has a count of ten or more. The chain carries TRBV7-3 and TRBJ1-1; unclear D gene. V was shortened by 5 bases and J by 4 bases, with 17 bases between the two germline ends. This CDR3 contains 15 residues. Germline CDR1 reads SGHTA; CDR2 reads FQGTGA. The CDR3, as DNA: TGTGCCAGCAGCAACTCTGGGTTAAGCCCCACTGAAGCTTTCTTT. Its translation is CASSNSGLSPTEAFF.

At least ten counts were recorded for this clonotype. The gene calls are TRBV7-6 and TRBJ2-5; no firm D call. The V gene's germline CDR1 is SGHVS and CDR2 FNYEAQ. V shed 5 bases and J shed 5 bases, with 6 bases lying between them. The CDR3 runs 11 residues. CDR3 bases: TGTGCCAGCAGCCAGATGGAGACCCAGTACTTC. It translates to CASSQMETQYF.

The J gene is TRBJ1-5, the V gene TRBV20-1, with a possible D match to TRBD1 (6 bases). V lost 1 base to trimming and J lost 4 bases, with 11 bases between them. The CDR3 length is 14 residues. The germline CDR1 and CDR2 sequences are DFQATT and SNEGSKA (reference sequence). For the CDR3, the DNA is TGCAGTGCTAGAGTCTGGCAGGGGAATCAGCCCCAGCATTTT. This translates into CSARVWQGNQPQHF.

The rearrangement uses TRBV29-1 and TRBJ2-1; 7 nucleotides agree with TRBD2. The CDR3 is 11 amino acids. CDR1 is SQVTM, CDR2 ANQGSEA, per germline. J gave up 8 bases and V 8 bases, and 6 bases lay outside the gene matches. The CDR3 nucleotides read TGCAGCCAGGGAGGGGCCCATGAGCAGTTCTTC. This translates into CSQGGAHEQFF.

The V and J genes are TRBV7-9 and TRBJ2-3; 8 bases match TRBD1. CDR3 length equals 14 residues. The ends lost 6 bases at V and 4 bases at J; junction bases unmatched: 6. CDR1 and CDR2 from the germline V gene are SEHNR and FQNEAQ (reference sequence). CDR3 nucleotides: TGTGCCAGCAGGTTCGGACAGGGCGCAGATACGCAGTATTTT. It translates to CASRFGQGADTQYF. Using reference TRBV7-9 and TRBJ2-3 for the parts outside the CDR3, the full variable domain is DTGVSQNPRHKITKRGQNVTFRCDPISEHNRLYWYRQTLGQGPEFLTYFQNEAQLEKSRLLSDRFSAERPKGSFSTLEIQRTEQGDSAMYLCASRFGQGADTQYFGPGTRLTVL.

The chain links TRBV19 to TRBJ2-7; 10 bases are shared with TRBD2. This CDR3 has 14 residues. V lost 8 bases to trimming and J lost 4 bases; unmatched junction nucleotides: 8. Germline lookup yields CDR1 LNHDA and CDR2 SQIVND (reference sequence). The CDR3 here is CASRASGGAYEQYV. The CDR3 DNA sequence: TGTGCCAGTCGCGCGAGCGGGGGGGCATACGAGCAGTACGTC.

This clonotype was seen many times. This rearrangement joins TRBV4-1 to TRBJ1-2; no clear D gene. Trimming left V 2 bases short and J 4 bases short, with 23 bases between. Germline lookup yields CDR1 MGHRA and CDR2 YSYEKL. This CDR3 is 18 amino acids long. This chain's CDR3 is CASSQTYPQVLVGYGYTF. CDR3 nucleotide sequence: TGCGCCAGCAGCCAAACGTACCCTCAGGTGCTAGTTGGCTATGGCTACACCTTC.